This T cell receptor beta chain stems from a study of Graves' ophthalmopathy and Graves' hyperthyroidism. Whole-study context: In this cohort's terms, stable hyperthyroidism meant no ophthalmopathy by 18 months of follow-up.

This clonotype was counted only a few times. The antigen is undetermined. Using RNA transcripts, the TCR beta CDR3 regions were amplified. RT-PCR in the first round used HTBI primers; a second-round multiplex PCR followed. TCRdb ran MiXCR on the multiplex PCR reads and lists one entry per CDR3 protein. The sample shows more than 1,000,000 distinct CDR3 sequences, roughly 35% of them seen only once. Establishment of the diagnosis relied upon clinical symptoms, serum thyroxine, TRAb, thyroid ultrasound and orbital computed tomography. CDR3 length: 13 amino acids. Germline loops: CDR1 SGHDT, CDR2 YYEEEE. Trimming cost V 2 bases and J 7 bases, with 10 bases left between them. Study findings and constraints: A majority of expanded thyroid clonotypes exceeding 0.001 frequency were likewise present in blood. With just under 90% sensitivity and over 65% specificity, a 13-signature model separated ophthalmopathy from stable hyperthyroidism.

Material: peripheral blood or thyroid tissue (not recorded which). The chain links TRBV5-6 to TRBJ1-5; D is unclear. The TCR sequence derives from an adult man with Graves' hyperthyroidism. CDR3 loop: CASSFTHEQPQHF. For the CDR3, the DNA is TGTGCCAGCAGCTTTACCCACGAGCAGCCCCAGCATTTT.